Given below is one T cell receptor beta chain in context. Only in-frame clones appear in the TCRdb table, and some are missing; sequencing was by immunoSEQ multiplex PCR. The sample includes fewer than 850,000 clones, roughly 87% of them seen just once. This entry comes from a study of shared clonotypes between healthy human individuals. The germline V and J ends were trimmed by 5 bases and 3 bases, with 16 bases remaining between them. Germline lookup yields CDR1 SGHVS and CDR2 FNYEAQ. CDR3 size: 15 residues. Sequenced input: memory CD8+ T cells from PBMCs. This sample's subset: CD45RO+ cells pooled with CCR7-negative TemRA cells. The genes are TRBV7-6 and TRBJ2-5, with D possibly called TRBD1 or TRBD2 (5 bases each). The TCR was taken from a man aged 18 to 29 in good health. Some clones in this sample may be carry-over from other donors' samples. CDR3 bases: TGTGCCAGCAGCCCTCTGGGACGGGGAAAAGAGACCCAGTACTTC. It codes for CASSPLGRGKETQYF.